This T cell receptor beta chain was recovered during a study of CD8 T cells in Susac syndrome. RNA in amounts of about 0.5 to 1 ug was reverse transcribed with random hexamers. One entry per CDR3 protein results from TCRdb running MiXCR on the immunoSEQ multiplex PCR reads. The sample lists about 150,000 distinct CDR3 sequences, nearly 97% occurring once. Germline CDR1 SGDLS, CDR2 YYNGEE. The CDR3 spans 15 residues. V was clipped by 2 bases and J by 7 bases; unmatched bases: 6. The study sequenced TCR beta in blood CD8+ and CD4+ T cells. While CD8+ and CD4+ T cells were isolated negatively, TEMRA cells were enriched by FACS.

Sequenced: CD8+ T cells from PBMCs. The source is a human donor with multiple sclerosis. The gene calls are TRBV9 and TRBJ1-6, with 7 bases aligning to TRBD1. The CDR3 loop reads CASSVGDRRNSPLHF. In DNA, the CDR3 is TGTGCCAGCAGCGTCGGGGACAGAAGAAATTCACCCCTCCACTTT.